What follows are 23 T cell receptor beta chains derived from one specimen sequenced in a study of T cells in Graves' hyperthyroidism and ophthalmopathy. The CDR3 regions of TCR beta were amplified from RNA transcripts. Researchers ran a first-round RT-PCR on the TCR CDR3 using the HTBI primer set. MiXCR, applied by TCRdb to the multiplex PCR reads, yields one record per CDR3 protein. Among around 600,000 distinct CDR3 sequences listed, 13% to 15% were seen once. The sequenced sample was blood. The receptors derive from a woman younger than 35 with Graves' ophthalmopathy.

This chain connects TRBV6-1 to TRBJ1-1, with TRBD1 matching over 9 bases. Per the germline V gene, CDR1 is MNHNS and CDR2 is SASEGT. The CDR3 length is 15 residues. V lost 2 bases and J lost 7; bases outside the gene matches: 8. The CDR3 nucleotides are TGTGCCAGCAGTGAACCGGACAGGGGCGCGTTTGAAGCTTTCTTT. This codes for CASSEPDRGAFEAFF.

The table lists this clonotype with many counts. V and J are TRBV10-3 and TRBJ2-7; 7 bases are a match to TRBD1. The CDR3 totals 16 residues. Germline CDR1 and CDR2: ENHRY and SYGVKD. With V trimmed by 3 bases and J by 5 bases, 13 bases remained unmatched. DNA for the CDR3: TGTGCCATCAGTGAAGGGGGCCACAGGGGAGATAACGAGCAGTACTTC. This sequence encodes CAISEGGHRGDNEQYF.

Only one count was recorded for this clonotype. The rearrangement joins TRBV28 to TRBJ2-1, with 13 bases that match TRBD2. Germline V gene lookup returns CDR1 MDHEN and CDR2 SYDVKM. Trimming removed 6 bases from V and 7 bases from J; junction bases left unmatched: 24. The length of the CDR3 is 21 residues. In DNA form, the CDR3 reads TGTGCCAGCAGCTCCACCGGACTAGCGGGAGTAGGTGGAATCTCGGGGAATGAGCAGTTCTTC. Amino acid sequence: CASSSTGLAGVGGISGNEQFF. The full variable domain, completed using reference TRBV28 and TRBJ2-1, is DVKVTQSSRYLVKRTGEKVFLECVQDMDHENMFWYRQDPGLGLRLIYFSYDVKMKEKGDIPEGYSVSREKKERFSLILESASTNQTSMYLCASSSTGLAGVGGISGNEQFFGPGTRLTVL.

As regards this clonotype: A much more abundant neighbour one base away suggests this may be a read error. The genes are TRBV3-1 and TRBJ2-5; D could derive from TRBD1 or TRBD2 (6 bases each). CDR3 size: 15 residues. Germline values: CDR1 LGHDT, CDR2 YNNKEL (reference sequence). Trimming shortened V by 0 bases and J by 4 bases, and 12 bases separated the two germline ends. Here the CDR3 DNA reads TGTGCCAGCAGCCAAGATTGGGGGGCTGGAGAGACCCAGTACTTC. Translated, it gives CASSQDWGAGETQYF.

About this clonotype: The junction departs from germline at one end; a sequencing error may be responsible. This chain connects TRBV27 to TRBJ1-2, with no clear D. Germline CDR1 and CDR2: MNHEY and SMNVEV (reference sequence). This CDR3 is 15 amino acids long. CDR3 DNA: TGTGCCCCTCTCGGTCCCGGTGGGCGGGCCTATGGCTACATCTTC. It translates to CAPLGPGGRAYGYIF.

J is TRBJ2-7 and V is TRBV28, with TRBD1 as a possible D gene (5 bases). The germline V gene encodes CDR1 MDHEN and CDR2 SYDVKM. The CDR3 has 15 amino acids. V lost 5 bases and J 1 base, leaving 15 bases between the germline ends. The CDR3 spells CASSDSRRESYEQYF. The CDR3 DNA reads TGTGCCAGCAGTGATAGCCGCAGGGAATCCTACGAGCAGTACTTC. Combining the CDR3 with reference TRBV28 and TRBJ2-7 gives the whole variable domain DVKVTQSSRYLVKRTGEKVFLECVQDMDHENMFWYRQDPGLGLRLIYFSYDVKMKEKGDIPEGYSVSREKKERFSLILESASTNQTSMYLCASSDSRRESYEQYFGPGTRLTVT.

The chain uses TRBV12-3 or TRBV12-4 and TRBJ2-3, with D unresolved. The V and J ends lost 11 bases and 2 bases respectively, with 14 bases between them. This CDR3 has 13 amino acids. The CDR3 protein is CADQRSNTDTQYF. The CDR3 nucleotides are TGTGCCGACCAAAGGTCGAACACAGATACGCAGTATTTT.

The J gene is TRBJ2-3, the V gene TRBV27, with TRBD2 matching 8 bases. The ends lost 3 bases at V and 2 bases at J; junction bases unmatched: 10. Looked up from germline, CDR1 is MNHEY and CDR2 is SMNVEV (reference sequence). CDR3 length: 17 amino acids. The CDR3 spells CASSFGGGRRDTDTQYF. The CDR3 region has the DNA TGTGCCAGCAGTTTTGGCGGGGGGCGGAGGGACACAGATACGCAGTATTTT.

This rearrangement joins TRBV20-1 to TRBJ2-1; no clear D. V dropped 0 bases and J dropped 3 bases, with 15 bases sitting between them. CDR3 length equals 16 residues. Looked up from germline, CDR1 is DFQATT and CDR2 is SNEGSKA (reference sequence). In DNA form, the CDR3 reads TGCAGTGCTAGAGATTTGGGCGACCCCCTCTACAATGAGCAGTTCTTC. Amino acids: CSARDLGDPLYNEQFF.

V gene TRBV10-3 combines with J gene TRBJ1-6; D is uncertain. Trimming took off 3 bases at V and 5 bases at J, with 17 bases between the two ends. Germline CDR1 is ENHRY and CDR2 is SYGVKD. The CDR3 has 17 residues. This CDR3 is CAISEFSPDGDNSPLHF. CDR3 DNA sequence: TGTGCCATCAGTGAATTTTCGCCGGACGGTGATAATTCACCCCTCCACTTT.

The chain couples TRBV6-6 to TRBJ2-1; 11 bases are shared with TRBD2. This CDR3 is 18 amino acids long. With 0 bases clipped from V and 0 bases from J, the junction kept 4 bases outside the gene matches. Germline V gives CDR1 MNHNY, CDR2 SVGAGI (reference sequence). CDR3 coding DNA: TGTGCCAGCAGTTACTCGCCCACTAGCGGGAGCTCCTACAATGAGCAGTTCTTC. Its protein is CASSYSPTSGSSYNEQFF.

The rearrangement joins TRBV30 to TRBJ1-4; no clear D gene. The CDR3 is made up of 15 amino acids. The germline CDR1 and CDR2 sequences are GTSNPN and SVGIG (reference sequence). V lost 4 bases to trimming and J lost 10 bases, with 22 bases between them. Here the CDR3 reads CAWTPNERAGGKLFF. The CDR3 DNA follows: TGTGCCTGGACTCCCAACGAAAGGGCCGGTGGAAAACTGTTTTTT.

The chain carries TRBV14 and TRBJ2-7; D gene unclear. Trimming took off 3 bases at V and 3 bases at J, with 6 bases between the two ends. The CDR3 runs to 12 residues. Germline V lookup: CDR1 SGHDN, CDR2 FVKESK. The CDR3 here is CASSHLSYEQYF. The CDR3 DNA reads TGTGCCAGCAGCCATCTTAGCTACGAGCAGTACTTC.

This clonotype was counted many times. The chain is built from TRBV24-1 and TRBJ1-3; D gene uncertain. The CDR3 has 13 amino acids. V was clipped by 8 bases and J by 2 bases, with 9 bases between them. Germline CDR1 KGHDR, CDR2 SFDVKD. CDR3 loop: CATTPSAGNTIYF. Here the CDR3 DNA reads TGTGCCACCACTCCTTCGGCTGGAAACACCATATATTTT.

This clonotype has more than one count but fewer than ten. V is TRBV28 and J is TRBJ1-3; a possible D gene is TRBD1 (6 bases). This CDR3 is built from 15 residues. V lost 2 bases and J 0 bases, leaving 8 bases between the germline ends. Germline assignment: CDR1 MDHEN and CDR2 SYDVKM. The CDR3 sequence is CASSLGGFSGNTIYF. The DNA of the CDR3 is TGTGCCAGCAGTTTAGGGGGCTTCTCTGGAAACACCATATATTTT.

This clonotype showed up many times. The rearrangement joins TRBV30 to TRBJ1-5; D ambiguous. Trimming cost V 6 bases and J 2 bases, with 11 bases left between them. Germline loops: CDR1 GTSNPN, CDR2 SVGIG (reference sequence). There are 13 residues in the CDR3. CDR3 DNA sequence: TGTGCCTGTCTCGAGGCAGGCAATCAGCCCCAGCATTTT. This gives the protein CACLEAGNQPQHF.

This clonotype was picked up many times. The gene calls are TRBV5-1 and TRBJ2-7; perhaps D is TRBD1 or TRBD2 (5 bases each). The CDR3 loop spans 16 amino acids. V gave up 0 bases and J gave up 5 bases, with 18 bases separating them. Per germline, CDR1 SGHRS and CDR2 YFSETQ. The CDR3 sequence: CASSLGTGPTGNEQYF. As DNA, the CDR3 is TGCGCCAGCAGCTTGGGCACGGGGCCGACGGGCAACGAGCAGTACTTC. Using reference TRBV5-1 and TRBJ2-7 for the parts outside the CDR3, the full variable domain is KAGVTQTPRYLIKTRGQQVTLSCSPISGHRSVSWYQQTPGQGLQFLFEYFSETQRNKGNFPGRFSGRQFSNSRSEMNVSTLELGDSALYLCASSLGTGPTGNEQYFGPGTRLTVT.

This clonotype was recorded at least ten times. V is TRBV6-1 and J is TRBJ1-5; a possible D gene is TRBD1 (6 bases). The CDR3 runs 15 residues. Trimming shortened V by 6 bases and J by 0 bases, and 12 bases separated the two germline ends. Germline CDR1 reads MNHNS; CDR2 reads SASEGT. CDR3 protein: CASSPGQYSNQPQHF. CDR3 nucleotide sequence: TGTGCCAGCAGCCCCGGACAGTATAGCAATCAGCCCCAGCATTTT.

The chain employs TRBV20-1 and TRBJ2-1; the match to TRBD2 covers 14 bases. Germline values: CDR1 DFQATT, CDR2 SNEGSKA (reference sequence). V dropped 3 bases and J dropped 4; count of bases not matched to a gene: 11. The CDR3 is made up of 18 amino acids. The chain's CDR3 is CSARGLAGVGLRYNEQFF. In nucleotides, the CDR3 is TGCAGTGCTAGGGGACTAGCGGGAGTCGGGCTGCGATACAATGAGCAGTTCTTC.

This clonotype has a count of ten or more. This chain joins TRBV3-1 and TRBJ2-5, with 12 bases that match TRBD2. V was clipped by 4 bases and J by 2 bases; unmatched bases: 5. Germline V gene sequence: CDR1 LGHDT, CDR2 YNNKEL (reference sequence). The CDR3 is made up of 16 amino acids. The CDR3 DNA reads as TGTGCCAGCAGCCTTCGGACTAGCGGGGATCAAGAGACCCAGTACTTC. Translation: CASSLRTSGDQETQYF.

This clonotype was observed at least ten times. V gene TRBV28 combines with J gene TRBJ2-7; 7 bases line up with TRBD1. The CDR3 covers 16 residues. Per the germline V gene, CDR1 is MDHEN and CDR2 is SYDVKM. V shed 2 bases and J 4 bases; nucleotides not matched to a gene: 11. The CDR3, as DNA: TGTGCCAGCAGTTTACGGCCGGGACAGTCCCTTTACGAGCAGTACTTC. It translates to CASSLRPGQSLYEQYF.

CDR3 DNA: TGCAGTGCTAGCATACTAGCGGGGATTCCCACAGATACGCAGTATTTT. Protein sequence: CSASILAGIPTDTQYF. The genes are TRBV20-1 and TRBJ2-3; 10 bases fit TRBD2. The V and J ends lost 3 bases and 2 bases, in that order; junction bases with no gene match: 8. This CDR3 region has 16 residues. Looked up from germline, CDR1 is DFQATT and CDR2 is SNEGSKA (reference sequence).

This clonotype was counted at least ten times. The rearrangement links TRBV27 to TRBJ1-5; D possibly corresponds to TRBD1 (6 bases). V gave up 3 bases and J gave up 4 bases, with 10 bases separating them. Germline CDR1 and CDR2: MNHEY and SMNVEV (reference sequence). This CDR3 is built from 14 residues. In DNA form, the CDR3 reads TGTGCCAGCAGTTTTGCTCAGGGGAATCAGCCCCAGCATTTT. This encodes CASSFAQGNQPQHF.